What follows are 14 T cell receptor beta chains derived from one specimen sequenced in a study of blood T cells in healthy people across ages. Using a J-beta primer mix together with a sample-barcoded 5' primer, a second PCR was run for about 7 to 12 cycles. TCRdb processed the 5' RACE reads anew with MiXCR; each CDR3 protein has one entry. The repertoire holds hundreds of thousands of distinct CDR3 sequences, with roughly three fifths as singletons. Sequencing was carried out using blood. Every receptor here comes from a man aged 35 to 55 in good health.

This clonotype was counted only a few times. The chain is built from TRBV5-1 and TRBJ2-5, with 14 bases matching TRBD2. From germline, CDR1 is SGHRS and CDR2 YFSETQ. This CDR3 is built from 16 residues. Trimming at V came to 4 bases and at J to 5 bases, leaving 7 bases not matched to a gene. The CDR3 protein is CASSHRLAGGPETQYF. The DNA for the CDR3 is TGCGCCAGCAGCCACCGACTAGCGGGAGGGCCGGAGACCCAGTACTTC. Full variable domain (missing parts from reference TRBV5-1 and TRBJ2-5): KAGVTQTPRYLIKTRGQQVTLSCSPISGHRSVSWYQQTPGQGLQFLFEYFSETQRNKGNFPGRFSGRQFSNSRSEMNVSTLELGDSALYLCASSHRLAGGPETQYFGPGTRLLVL.

In this sample, this clonotype turned up a few times. The genes are TRBV7-2 and TRBJ2-5, with D unclear. Germline V gives CDR1 SGHTA, CDR2 FQGNSA. This CDR3 has 14 residues. Trimming left V 2 bases short and J 2 bases short, with 9 bases between. Here the CDR3 reads CASSLWAAQETQYF. The CDR3 DNA reads TGTGCCAGCAGCTTATGGGCAGCTCAAGAGACCCAGTACTTC.

V usage is TRBV28 and J usage is TRBJ2-7, with 10 positions matching TRBD1. Germline CDR1 and CDR2: MDHEN and SYDVKM. The length of the CDR3 is 15 residues. Trimming cost V 3 bases and J 5 bases; bases outside gene matches: 7. The CDR3 bases are TGTGCCAGCAGTTTGGATCGGGACAGGGGCGACGAGCAGTACTTC. Translated, it gives CASSLDRDRGDEQYF.

This clonotype has just a few counts. J is TRBJ1-1 and V is TRBV5-1; D unclear. Trimming removed 0 bases at V and 7 bases at J, with 10 bases between. CDR3 size: 13 residues. Germline lookup yields CDR1 SGHRS and CDR2 YFSETQ. As DNA, the CDR3 is TGCGCCAGCAGCTTGGATACGAGCAATGAAGCTTTCTTT. Translation: CASSLDTSNEAFF.

The chain combines TRBV7-3 with TRBJ2-3, with TRBD2 matching over 9 bases. After removal of 3 bases from V and 1 base from J, the junction contained 5 bases not matched to a gene. CDR3 length: 16 amino acids. The germline CDR1 and CDR2 sequences are SGHTA and FQGTGA. The CDR3 is CASSFSWTSGTDTQYF. CDR3 DNA sequence: TGTGCCAGCAGCTTTTCTTGGACTAGCGGCACAGATACGCAGTATTTT. Complete variable domain (other parts from reference TRBV7-3 and TRBJ2-3): GAGVSQTPSNKVTEKGKYVELRCDPISGHTALYWYRQSLGQGPEFLIYFQGTGAADDSGLPNDRFFAVRPEGSVSTLKIQRTERGDSAVYLCASSFSWTSGTDTQYFGPGTRLTVL.

This sequence joins TRBV18 and TRBJ1-1; D remains unclear. Between the trimmed V and J ends, which lost 7 bases and 1 base, there was a span of 4 bases. The CDR3 is 11 residues long. CDR1 KGHSH and CDR2 LQKENI come from the germline V gene. CDR3 nucleotide sequence: TGTGCCAGCTACGGGAACACTGAAGCTTTCTTT. Amino acids: CASYGNTEAFF.

The table lists this clonotype with a few counts. V usage is TRBV28 and J usage is TRBJ2-3, with D hard to call. Looked up from germline, CDR1 is MDHEN and CDR2 is SYDVKM. The germline V and J ends were trimmed by 8 bases and 8 bases, with 14 bases remaining between them. This CDR3 comprises 12 residues. The CDR3: CASDSQFGTQYF. The CDR3 DNA reads TGTGCCAGCGATTCCCAGTTCGGTACGCAGTATTTT.

On this clonotype: This may arise from a read error, as a much more abundant clone is one base away. V is TRBV5-1 and J is TRBJ2-6; D may be TRBD2 (5 bases). The CDR3 runs 15 residues. Germline CDR1 is SGHRS and CDR2 is YFSETQ. The CDR3 region is CASGLGDSGANVLTF. As DNA, the CDR3 is TGCGCCAGCGGCTTGGGAGACTCTGGGGCCAACGTCCTGACTTTC.

A note on this clonotype: Germline and junction disagree at one end, which may indicate a read error. Here the CDR3 reads CSVEGELLFTHGHTF. The CDR3 region has the DNA TGCAGCGTTGAAGGGGAACTCCTCTTCACCCATGGCCACACCTTC. The chain links TRBV29-1 to TRBJ1-2; D remains ambiguous. Germline lookup yields CDR1 SQVTM and CDR2 ANQGSEA. The CDR3 consists of 15 residues.

The chain joins TRBV29-1 to TRBJ2-7, with 9 bases matching TRBD2. CDR1 SQVTM and CDR2 ANQGSEA come from the germline V gene. V was pared by 2 bases and J by 6 bases, with 8 bases of the junction left unmatched. The CDR3 consists of 14 residues. The CDR3 loop reads CSVETSLAGSEQYF. The CDR3 DNA reads as TGCAGCGTTGAAACTAGTCTAGCGGGATCCGAGCAGTACTTC.

V and J are TRBV7-2 and TRBJ2-3, with no clear D. Between the trimmed V and J ends, which lost 5 bases and 2 bases, there was a span of 8 bases. CDR3 length equals 13 residues. Germline V gives CDR1 SGHTA, CDR2 FQGNSA. CDR3 residues: CASSADPTDTQYF. In DNA, the CDR3 is TGTGCCAGCAGCGCCGACCCCACAGATACGCAGTATTTT. Full variable domain (outside the CDR3, taken from reference TRBV7-2 and TRBJ2-3): GAGVSQSPSNKVTEKGKDVELRCDPISGHTALYWYRQSLGQGLEFLIYFQGNSAPDKSGLPSDRFSAERTGGSVSTLTIQRTQQEDSAVYLCASSADPTDTQYFGPGTRLTVL.

This clonotype showed up just a few times. V and J are TRBV6-6 and TRBJ2-7, with D perhaps TRBD1 (5 bases). Trimming removed 7 bases from V and 3 bases from J, with 13 bases in between. The length of the CDR3 is 13 residues. Germline V gene sequence: CDR1 MNHNY, CDR2 SVGAGI (reference sequence). For the CDR3, the DNA is TGTGCCAGCACCTCGGACATATTCTACGAGCAGTACTTC. Its protein product is CASTSDIFYEQYF.

The chain employs TRBV9 and TRBJ1-2; TRBD1 aligns across 12 bases. J was trimmed by 8 bases and V by 0 bases; bases with no gene match: 5. This CDR3 has 15 amino acids. CDR1 is SGDLS, CDR2 YYNGEE, per germline. CDR3 protein: CASSVGGQGARGYTF. The CDR3 DNA is TGTGCCAGCAGCGTAGGGGGACAGGGGGCCCGCGGCTACACCTTC.

DNA of the CDR3: TGTGCCAGCAGTTTGGGGTGGACGAGCACAGATACGCAGTATTTT. It specifies CASSLGWTSTDTQYF. The rearrangement joins TRBV12-3 or TRBV12-4 to TRBJ2-3, with D unresolved. The ends were cut back, 3 bases at V and 0 bases at J, with 10 bases in the middle. CDR3 length equals 15 residues.